This T cell receptor beta chain came from a study of Tregs in tolerant kidney transplant recipients. Mixed chimerism was transient after nonmyeloablative marrow transplants from related graft donors. Data came from immunoSEQ multiplex PCR; TCRdb stores just in-frame clones and leaves some out. Of roughly 86,000 clones in the sample, over 85% are singletons; the top ten hold about 1.5%. The germline V gene has CDR1 LNHNV and CDR2 YYDKDF (reference sequence). The V end lost 3 bases, the J end lost 0 bases, and 8 bases lay between the germline ends. The CDR3 extends over 15 amino acids. This rearrangement joins TRBV15 to TRBJ1-4; no firm D call. Sequencing was performed on CD4+ T cells from blood (PBMCs), taken 12 months after the transplant. The TCR was taken from a human patient who received a combined kidney and bone marrow transplant. Part of the T cells may come from the graft donor. CDR3 in DNA: TGTGCCACCAGCAGGAGACTCTCAACTAATGAAAAACTGTTTTTT. Translating it yields CATSRRLSTNEKLFF.